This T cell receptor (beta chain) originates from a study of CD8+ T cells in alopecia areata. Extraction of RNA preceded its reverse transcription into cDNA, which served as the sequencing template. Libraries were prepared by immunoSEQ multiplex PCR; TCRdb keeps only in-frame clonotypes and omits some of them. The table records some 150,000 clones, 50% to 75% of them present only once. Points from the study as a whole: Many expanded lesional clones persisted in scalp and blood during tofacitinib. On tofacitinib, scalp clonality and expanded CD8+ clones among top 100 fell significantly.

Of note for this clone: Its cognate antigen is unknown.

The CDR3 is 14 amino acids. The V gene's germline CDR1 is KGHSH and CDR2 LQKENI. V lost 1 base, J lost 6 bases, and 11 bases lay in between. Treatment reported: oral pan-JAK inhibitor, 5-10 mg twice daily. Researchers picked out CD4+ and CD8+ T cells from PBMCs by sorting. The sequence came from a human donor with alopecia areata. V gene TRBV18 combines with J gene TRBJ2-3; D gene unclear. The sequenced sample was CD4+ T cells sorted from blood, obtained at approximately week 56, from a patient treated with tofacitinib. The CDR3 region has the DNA TGTGCCAGCTCACCACTCGCGTCTTCCGATACGCAGTATTTT. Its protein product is CASSPLASSDTQYF.